The clone carrying this T cell receptor (beta chain) was counted many times. Its specificity is unknown. This entry belongs to a study of T cells in Graves' hyperthyroidism and ophthalmopathy. The trim removed 5 bases at V and 1 base at J, leaving 9 bases unmatched. Germline V gene data show CDR1 as SGHAT and CDR2 as FQNNGV. The CDR3 runs 17 residues. Disease duration was under 3 months in the ophthalmopathy patients, who also had a Clinical Activity Score of at least 3 and a NOSPECS grade of at least 4. Each 10 ml fresh peripheral blood draw supplied the PBMCs. RNA transcripts provided the source from which TCR beta CDR3 regions were amplified. Initially, a first-round RT-PCR of the TCR CDR3 employed the HTBI primer set. One entry per CDR3 protein, called by TCRdb with MiXCR from the multiplex PCR reads. The table shows around 360,000 distinct CDR3 sequences, with 15% occurring only once. Notes on the study in general: Ophthalmopathy was told apart from stable hyperthyroidism by a 13 V-J model.

Specimen: blood. This sequence originates from a woman aged 60 to 75 with Graves' ophthalmopathy. The V and J genes are TRBV11-2 and TRBJ2-2; 8 positions agree with TRBD2. The CDR3 nucleotides read TGTGCCAGCAGCAAAGGGGCCAGCGGGAGGAACACCGGGGAGCTGTTTTTT. It is translated as CASSKGASGRNTGELFF.